What follows are 24 T cell receptor beta chains derived from one specimen sequenced in a study of tumor and adjacent non-tumor tissue in lung cancer. No cell sorting was done before RNA was extracted from the tissue. A modified ARM-PCR protocol with three rounds of nested PCR amplified TCRbeta. TCRdb re-analysed the multiplex PCR reads in MiXCR, keeping a single row per CDR3 protein. The table lists 110,000 or so distinct CDR3 sequences, roughly 75% of them singletons. Sequencing was done on a sample of lung tumor tissue. The receptors come from a woman in her sixties with non-small cell lung cancer.

This clonotype was observed many times. The chain links TRBV6-5 to TRBJ2-1; a weak D match, TRBD2 (5 bases). V was clipped by 3 bases and J by 3 bases, with 9 bases between them. Germline V gene sequence: CDR1 MNHEY, CDR2 SVGAGI. The CDR3 has 14 amino acids. The CDR3 sequence: CASSYNRDYNEQFF. In nucleotides, the CDR3 is TGTGCCAGCAGTTATAATCGGGACTACAATGAGCAGTTCTTC.

This clonotype was recorded a few times. The CDR3 protein is CASSPPGRNYGYTF. Written as DNA, the CDR3 is TGTGCCAGCAGTCCCCCGGGGAGGAACTATGGCTACACCTTC. The rearrangement links TRBV12-3 or TRBV12-4 to TRBJ1-2; no clear D. The CDR3 totals 14 residues. V lost 5 bases and J 2 bases, leaving 12 bases between the germline ends.

A word on this clonotype: A read error is possible here, since a much larger clone lies one base away. V is TRBV4-2 and J is TRBJ1-2, with D unclear. The CDR3 is 13 residues long. The germline V gene encodes CDR1 LGHNA and CDR2 YNFKEQ. Trimming removed 1 base at V and 8 bases at J, with 11 bases between. In DNA form, the CDR3 reads TGTGCCAGCAGCCAAGGGGATAGTGGGGGCTACACCTTC. Its protein is CASSQGDSGGYTF.

In regard to this clonotype: The conserved final phenylalanine or tryptophan is absent from the CDR3, which likely points to a read error. The chain has TRBV11-1 and TRBJ1-1; D is unclear. This CDR3 comprises 12 residues. V lost 6 bases, J lost 2 bases, and 7 bases lay in between. Germline V gene data show CDR1 as SGHAT and CDR2 as FQDESV (reference sequence). The CDR3 nucleotides are TGTGCCAGCAGGGACCGCAACACTGAAGCTTTCCTT. This encodes CASRDRNTEAFL.

The chain uses TRBV6-2 or TRBV6-3 and TRBJ2-1; the D gene could be TRBD1 or TRBD2 (5 bases each). Germline loops: CDR1 MNHEY, CDR2 SVGEGT. The CDR3 covers 13 residues. Trimming cost V 8 bases and J 9 bases, with 17 bases left between them. Here the CDR3 reads CASQYSQGVEQFF. CDR3 nucleotide sequence: TGTGCCAGCCAATACTCCCAGGGAGTTGAGCAGTTCTTC.

About this clonotype: At one of its ends the junction is not consistent with the germline gene, which may arise from a read error. The chain couples TRBV28 to TRBJ2-3; D possibly corresponds to TRBD1 (6 bases). The CDR3 length is 15 residues. Per the germline V gene, CDR1 is MDHEN and CDR2 is SYDVKM. This CDR3 is CASRKSGARIDTQYF. Written as DNA, the CDR3 is TGTGCAAGCAGAAAATCAGGGGCGCGCATAGATACGCAGTATTTT.

This clonotype was seen just once. A much larger clone lies one base from this, so it may be a read error. The rearrangement uses TRBV20-1 and TRBJ2-1; D possibly corresponds to TRBD2 (6 bases). This CDR3 spans 12 amino acids. V was clipped by 8 bases and J by 8 bases, with 16 bases between them. Germline CDR1 and CDR2: DFQATT and SNEGSKA (reference sequence). The CDR3 region is CSPRVGGDEQFF. Here the CDR3 DNA reads TGCAGTCCCCGAGTGGGAGGAGATGAGCAGTTCTTC.

Concerning this clonotype itself: Without the conserved terminal phenylalanine or tryptophan, this CDR3 likely stems from a read error. The J gene is TRBJ1-2, the V gene TRBV4-3; the match to TRBD1 covers 7 bases. The CDR3 spans 16 residues. The germline gives CDR1 LGHNA, CDR2 YSLEER. CDR3 region: CASSQTAMTGQYGYTL. In nucleotides, the CDR3 is TGTGCCAGCAGCCAAACAGCTATGACAGGGCAATATGGCTACACCTTA.

Relative to its sample, this clonotype is medium-sized. The V call is TRBV20-1, the J call TRBJ1-2; D is unresolved. Trimming took 4 bases from V and 3 from J, leaving 9 bases between them. The CDR3 consists of 12 residues. Germline CDR1 DFQATT, CDR2 SNEGSKA (reference sequence). The CDR3 loop reads CSATPTYYGYTF. The CDR3 nucleotides read TGCAGTGCTACTCCCACCTACTATGGCTACACCTTC.

This clonotype was seen a handful of times. As the CDR3 is not closed by the conserved phenylalanine or tryptophan, this likely results from a read error. The chain combines TRBV12-3 or TRBV12-4 with TRBJ2-2, with D maybe TRBD1 (5 bases). The CDR3 consists of 16 residues. Deletions cut 2 bases from V and 2 bases from J, with 12 bases between. CDR3 amino acids: CASSLKIGVNTGELFL. The CDR3 DNA reads as TGTGCCAGCAGTTTAAAGATAGGGGTTAACACCGGGGAGCTGTTTCTT.

Many counts were recorded for this clonotype. The chain combines TRBV4-2 with TRBJ2-7; TRBD2 agrees at 9 bases. This CDR3 is 15 amino acids long. The V and J ends lost 1 base and 0 bases, in that order; junction bases with no gene match: 1. Germline CDR1 is LGHNA and CDR2 is YNFKEQ. The CDR3 coding sequence is TGTGCCAGCAGCCAAGGACTAGCGGACTCCTACGAGCAGTACTTC. It is translated as CASSQGLADSYEQYF.

This clonotype was seen only a few times. One end of the junction varies from germline; a read error may be responsible. This chain uses TRBV11-2 with TRBJ2-7, with no clear D. Germline CDR1 is SGHAT and CDR2 is FQNNGV. The CDR3 is 15 residues long. CDR3 protein: CASNFEKGHSYEQYF. DNA of the CDR3: TGTGCTAGCAACTTTGAGAAGGGCCACTCCTACGAGCAGTACTTC.

Of note for this clonotype: Since no conserved phenylalanine or tryptophan closes the CDR3, a read error is the likely cause. This rearrangement joins TRBV20-1 to TRBJ1-5; D gene ambiguous. Germline V gene data show CDR1 as DFQATT and CDR2 as SNEGSKA (reference sequence). The length of the CDR3 is 17 residues. For the CDR3, the DNA is TGCAGTGCTAGAGAATCTAGGGCAGGTTCTAGCAATCAACCCCAGCATTCT. Encoded protein: CSARESRAGSSNQPQHS.

This chain joins TRBV6-2 or TRBV6-3 and TRBJ2-2; possibly TRBD2 for D (6 bases). Germline CDR1 MNHEY, CDR2 SVGEGT. The CDR3 has 15 residues. Trimming removed 4 bases at V and 2 bases at J, with 11 bases between. The chain's CDR3 is CASSSQGGNTGELFF. CDR3 nucleotides: TGTGCCAGCAGTTCCCAGGGAGGTAACACCGGGGAGCTGTTTTTT.

There are many counts of this clonotype. The V call is TRBV29-1, the J call TRBJ2-7, with D maybe TRBD1 (5 bases). V was clipped by 8 bases and J by 3 bases, with 14 bases between them. CDR1 and CDR2 from the germline V gene are SQVTM and ANQGSEA. The CDR3 runs 12 residues. The CDR3 protein is CSFRPTDYEQYF. CDR3 nucleotide sequence: TGCAGCTTCAGACCGACAGACTACGAGCAGTACTTC.

Of note for this clonotype: A much larger clone is a single base away; this may be a read error. V usage is TRBV5-6 and J usage is TRBJ2-1; 10 bases are a match to TRBD2. The CDR3 contains 16 residues. CDR1 and CDR2 from the germline V gene are SGHDT and YYEEEE. V trimming: 1 base; J trimming: 9 bases; junction bases outside the gene matches: 10. This CDR3 is CASSLYRAGGGSEQFF. The CDR3 DNA sequence: TGTGCCAGCAGCTTGTATCGAGCGGGAGGGGGAAGTGAGCAGTTCTTC.

This clonotype appeared many times. The chain combines TRBV6-2 or TRBV6-3 with TRBJ1-5; no clear D. Per the germline V gene, CDR1 is MNHEY and CDR2 is SVGEGT. This CDR3 spans 15 amino acids. V dropped 3 bases and J dropped 1 base, with 10 bases sitting between them. The CDR3 reads CASSYPGGSNQPQHF. CDR3 bases: TGTGCCAGCAGTTATCCGGGTGGAAGCAATCAGCCCCAGCATTTT.

For this clonotype: The junction departs from the called germline gene at one end, perhaps through a read error. The rearrangement joins TRBV28 to TRBJ1-1; D not resolved. The CDR3 loop spans 15 amino acids. CDR1 MDHEN and CDR2 SYDVKM come from the germline V gene. The CDR3 sequence is CASSLMSPTYTVAFF. The DNA of the CDR3 is TGTGCCAGCAGTTTAATGTCTCCTACCTACACTGTAGCTTTCTTT.

This clonotype was counted once. This chain uses TRBV4-3 with TRBJ2-1; perhaps TRBD2 as D (5 bases). Trimming took 4 bases from V and 4 from J, leaving 17 bases between them. The CDR3 consists of 16 residues. Germline lookup yields CDR1 LGHNA and CDR2 YSLEER. The CDR3 region is CASSRQLVGMYNEQFF. The CDR3 region has the DNA TGCGCCAGCAGCCGCCAACTAGTGGGAATGTACAATGAGCAGTTCTTC.

Worth noting for this clonotype: One end of the junction is discordant with germline, which a read error may explain. V is TRBV11-2 and J is TRBJ2-4; 7 nucleotides agree with TRBD1. The CDR3 has 14 residues. Germline lookup yields CDR1 SGHAT and CDR2 FQNNGV. The CDR3: CASSFPTRGNIQHF. The CDR3 DNA reads as TGTGCCAGCAGCTTCCCCACCAGGGGGAACATTCAGCACTTC.

On this clonotype: This sequence may be a read error, since a much larger clone differs from it by one base. As the CDR3 is not closed by the conserved phenylalanine or tryptophan, this likely results from a read error. The chain combines TRBV29-1 with TRBJ2-2; 8 bases match TRBD2. The CDR3 is 15 amino acids. V lost 7 bases to trimming and J lost 1 base; unmatched junction nucleotides: 8. From germline, CDR1 is SQVTM and CDR2 ANQGSEA. Here the CDR3 reads CSAIPGLVNTGELFL. CDR3 bases: TGCAGCGCCATCCCGGGACTAGTGAACACCGGGGAGCTGTTTCTT.

Regarding this clonotype: The CDR3 end shows no conserved phenylalanine or tryptophan, and so a read error is likely. The chain combines TRBV11-3 with TRBJ1-1, with unresolved D. The CDR3 loop spans 12 amino acids. Germline CDR1 is SGHNT and CDR2 is YENEEA. CDR3 region: CAISCENTKAFY. DNA for the CDR3: TGTGCCATCAGCTGCGAGAACACTAAAGCTTTCTAT.

The chain combines TRBV20-1 with TRBJ2-1; D might be TRBD2 (6 bases). Germline-derived CDR1 and CDR2 are DFQATT and SNEGSKA (reference sequence). Trimming pared 4 bases from V and 3 bases from J, leaving 19 bases between. This CDR3 contains 16 residues. Written as DNA, the CDR3 is TGCAGTGCTATATCAGGAACTAGCCTAATCTACAATGAGCAGTTCTTC. Encoded protein: CSAISGTSLIYNEQFF.

Notes on this clonotype: The junction differs from germline at one of its ends, possibly a read error. This chain joins TRBV12-3 or TRBV12-4 and TRBJ1-2; D unclear. The CDR3 consists of 13 residues. The chain's CDR3 is CASSFKSNYDYTF. The CDR3, as DNA: TGTGCCAGCAGTTTCAAGTCGAACTATGACTACACCTTC.